This is a list of T cell receptor beta chains from one sample in a study of CD8+ T cells in alopecia areata. TCRdb keeps only in-frame clones here, not all; method: immunoSEQ multiplex PCR. The table has 180,000 or so clones, approximately 49% seen once. The sample in question was CD8+ T cells sorted from blood, obtained between weeks 51 and 52, from a patient treated with tofacitinib. The receptors shown here come from a human donor with alopecia areata. The CDR3 runs from the conserved cysteine through the conserved F or W. A D gene is named only where the DNA matches it firmly. Rows may omit the clone size; those that give it use once, few, many or a size class.

j_gene	abundance	d_gene	v_gene	CDR3nt	CDR3aa
TRBJ2-3	-	-	TRBV6-5	TGTGCCAGCAGCCCAGGGGGAGGGGGACATCATGCGCAGTATTTT	CASSPGGGGHHAQYF
TRBJ1-4	-	-	TRBV7-9	TGTGCCAGCGGGGAAGCAACTAATGAAAAACTGTTTTTT	CASGEATNEKLFF
TRBJ2-7	-	-	TRBV27	TGTGCCAGCAGTGTAGTAGGAGCCTACGAGCAGTACTTC	CASSVVGAYEQYF
TRBJ2-1	-	TRBD2	TRBV27	TGTGCCAGCAGCGGGACTAGCGGGGGCCCCTCCTACAATGAGCAGTTCTTC	CASSGTSGGPSYNEQFF
TRBJ2-7	-	-	TRBV7-9	TGTGCCAGCAGCTTAGTGGGCGCAGGGCCCCGCTCCTACGAGCAGTACTTC	CASSLVGAGPRSYEQYF
TRBJ1-5	few	-	TRBV5-6	TGTGCCAGCAGCGGCCGGGCAGGGCGTGAACAGCCCCAGCATTTT	CASSGRAGREQPQHF
TRBJ2-7	-	TRBD1	TRBV10-3	TGTGCCATCAGTGGGCCGGGACAGGGCTACGAGCAGTACTTC	CAISGPGQGYEQYF
TRBJ2-1	few	TRBD1	TRBV13	TGTGCCAGCAGCTTAGAGGGGGCGAATGAGCAGTTCTTC	CASSLEGANEQFF
TRBJ2-1	few	TRBD2	TRBV29-1	TGCAGCGTTGTACTTGTTGGGGGGGTCTCCTACAATGAGCAGTTCTTC	CSVVLVGGVSYNEQFF
TRBJ2-2	-	TRBD2	TRBV6-5	TGTGCCAGCAGTATGGGGGGGGACACCGGGGAGCTGTTTTTT	CASSMGGDTGELFF
TRBJ2-3	-	TRBD1	TRBV9	TGTGCCAGCAGCATGGGACAGGGGGTCACAGATACGCAGTATTTT	CASSMGQGVTDTQYF
TRBJ2-5	-	-	TRBV5-6	TGTGCCAGCAGCTTGGGAGGGTATGGCCGGGAGGAGACCCAGTACTTC	CASSLGGYGREETQYF
TRBJ1-6	-	-	TRBV9	TGTGCCAGCAGCGTAGTAGGGAGGAATTCACCCCTCCACTTT	CASSVVGRNSPLHF
TRBJ1-2	many	TRBD1	TRBV9	TGTGCCAGCAGCGCACGGGACAGGACGGGCTACACCTTC	CASSARDRTGYTF
TRBJ1-3	-	-	TRBV25-1	TGTGCCAGCAGTGATGGCAGGGGAGCTGGAAACACCATATATTTT	CASSDGRGAGNTIYF
TRBJ2-5	-	-	TRBV7-6	TGTGCCAGCAGCAAAGGAGGAGAGACCCAGTACTTC	CASSKGGETQYF
TRBJ2-6	-	-	TRBV5-1	TGCGCCAGCAGTGTTTATGGGTCCGGGGCCAACGTCCTGACTTTC	CASSVYGSGANVLTF
TRBJ2-5	few	-	TRBV29-1	TGCAGCGTTGAAGATCCGTGGACAGTAGACGAGACCCAGTACTTC	CSVEDPWTVDETQYF
TRBJ2-5	few	-	TRBV4-3	TGCGCCAGCAGCCAAGTGATGGCAGATCAAGAGACCCAGTACTTC	CASSQVMADQETQYF
TRBJ2-7	-	-	TRBV5-1	TGCGCCAGCAGCGATATAAGGGACACCACCTACGAGCAGTACTTC	CASSDIRDTTYEQYF
TRBJ1-5	-	TRBD1	TRBV5-1	TGCGCCAGCAGTCCACAGGGGGCCCGCAATCAGCCCCAGCATTTT	CASSPQGARNQPQHF
TRBJ1-1	once	-	TRBV7-9	TGTGCCAGCAGCTTAGGAGGCCGGATAGAAGCTTTCTTT	CASSLGGRIEAFF
TRBJ2-1	-	-	TRBV1	TGCACCAGCAGCCCCGGGGGGGGCTACAATGAGCAGTTCTTC	CTSSPGGGYNEQFF
TRBJ2-1	-	-	TRBV15	TGTGCCACCAGCAGGGTGACACGCTCCTACAATGAGCAGTTCTTC	CATSRVTRSYNEQFF
TRBJ2-1	-	-	TRBV7-6	TGTGCCAGCCACCAAGGAGGTGAGCAGTTCTTC	CASHQGGEQFF
TRBJ2-1	-	TRBD1	TRBV19	TGTGCCAGTAGGGAGGTGGGACAGGGCTACAATGAGCAGTTCTTC	CASREVGQGYNEQFF
TRBJ1-6	-	TRBD1	TRBV2	TGTGCCAGCAGTTACAGGGGGCTCGGCTCACCCCTCCACTTT	CASSYRGLGSPLHF
TRBJ2-7	-	-	TRBV4-1	TGCGCCAGCAGCCAAGATGACAGGAGCTCCTACGAGCAGTACTTC	CASSQDDRSSYEQYF
TRBJ1-1	-	-	TRBV5-6	TGTGCCAGCAGCTTTTCCAGGGGCGGGACTGAAGCTTTCTTT	CASSFSRGGTEAFF
TRBJ2-3	-	TRBD1	TRBV27	TGTGCCAGCAGTTCTCACAGGGGGAAAAGCACAGATACGCAGTATTTT	CASSSHRGKSTDTQYF
TRBJ2-7	-	-	TRBV7-6	TGTGCCAGCAGTTCCACAGTTTACGAGCAGTACTTC	CASSSTVYEQYF
TRBJ2-5	once	-	TRBV7-6	TGTGCCAGCAGCCTTGAGGACAGAGAGACCCAGTACTTC	CASSLEDRETQYF
TRBJ1-1	-	-	TRBV6-6	TGTGCCAGCAGTCAAGGGGCCCCGAACACTGAAGCTTTCTTT	CASSQGAPNTEAFF
TRBJ2-5	few	TRBD1	TRBV29-1	TGCAGCGTTGGAGGGACAGGGACCCCCCACCAAGAGACCCAGTACTTC	CSVGGTGTPHQETQYF
TRBJ2-7	-	-	TRBV13	TGTGCCAGCAGCTTAGGACACGACGTCTCCTACGAGCAGTACTTC	CASSLGHDVSYEQYF
TRBJ2-7	-	TRBD1	TRBV25-1	TGTGCCAGCAGAGAAGGACAGGGAGCCTACGAGCAGTACTTC	CASREGQGAYEQYF
TRBJ1-1	-	TRBD1	TRBV7-9	TGTGCCAGCCGGGGGACAGGGAGCACTGAAGCTTTCTTT	CASRGTGSTEAFF
TRBJ1-2	-	-	TRBV27	TGTGCCAGCAGTTTGAGAGGGGCTCTCTACGGCTACACCTTC	CASSLRGALYGYTF
TRBJ1-2	-	TRBD1	TRBV5-1	TGCGCCAGCAGCTTGGGCGCGCCCCGGCAGGGGGCACTTGGCTACACCTTC	CASSLGAPRQGALGYTF
TRBJ2-2	-	TRBD1	TRBV6-5	TGTGCCAGCAGTTACGACAGGGGGCCCGGGGAGCTGTTTTTT	CASSYDRGPGELFF
TRBJ1-1	-	-	TRBV11-2	TGTGCCAGCAGCTCAGGACCGGGGGCGGCTGAAGCTTTCTTT	CASSSGPGAAEAFF
TRBJ1-1	-	-	TRBV30	TGTGCCTGGAGTCTAGGGGGGACTGAAGCTTTCTTT	CAWSLGGTEAFF
TRBJ1-5	-	TRBD1	TRBV6-5	TGTGCCAGCAGCCTAGAACAGGGGGCGAATCAGCCCCAGCATTTT	CASSLEQGANQPQHF
TRBJ2-7	-	-	TRBV5-6	TGTGCCAGCAGCTTGGCCCCATACGAGCAGTACTTC	CASSLAPYEQYF
TRBJ2-7	-	-	TRBV6-5	TGTGCCAGCAGTTACTCGAGCCCAGGGAGCCGGAACGAGCAGTACTTC	CASSYSSPGSRNEQYF
TRBJ2-2	-	-	TRBV4-1	TGCGCCAGCAGCTCCTGGCCTGCGAACACCGGGGAGCTGTTTTTT	CASSSWPANTGELFF
TRBJ1-1	once	TRBD1	TRBV15	TGTGCCACCAGCACAGTACAGGGGGACACTGAAGCTTTCTTT	CATSTVQGDTEAFF
TRBJ2-5	-	-	TRBV7-2	TGTGCCAGCACCGAAAGGGGAGCCCCTGGGGAGACCCAGTACTTC	CASTERGAPGETQYF
TRBJ1-2	-	-	TRBV6-5	TGTGCCAGCAGTCGAACAGGGAACTATGGCTACACCTTC	CASSRTGNYGYTF
TRBJ2-7	-	TRBD1	TRBV30	TGTGCCTGGATCCCGACAGGGGGCTGGGAGCAGTACTTC	CAWIPTGGWEQYF
TRBJ2-1	-	-	TRBV7-2	TGTGCCAGCAGCTGGAGGGGGGGCGTGGAGTACAATGAGCAGTTCTTC	CASSWRGGVEYNEQFF
TRBJ1-5	-	-	TRBV5-5	TGTGCCAGCAGCCAAGAGCCAGGGATCAATCAGCCCCAGCATTTT	CASSQEPGINQPQHF
TRBJ2-1	few	TRBD2	TRBV5-6	TGTGCCAGCAGCTTTTTTAGCGGGGGGATCAATGAGCAGTTCTTC	CASSFFSGGINEQFF